This T cell receptor (beta chain) was recovered during a study of blood T cell repertoires in COVID-19. The overall study: Sites in the United States, Italy and Spain provided acute and convalescent COVID-19 samples. In each case, the material was cDNA or gDNA derived from T cells, B-cell-depleted T cells, or PBMCs.

How the authors handled the data: From reference gene primer amplification, estimates of nucleated cell counts were derived. The method was immunoSEQ multiplex PCR; TCRdb's version includes in-frame clones alone and lacks a portion of them. That table gives V, J and clone size, and the DNA gave D and trimming. The data hold fewer than 300,000 clones, with just over 90% observed a single time. Enrolment of Seattle patients took place during active infection, and they were followed longitudinally. The source material was peripheral blood. This clonotype was obtained from a woman in her 30s with COVID-19, enrolled during active disease.

The DNA for the CDR3 is TGTGCCAGTAGTTCACCGGGACAGGTCTCTGGGGCCAACGTCCTGACTTTC. Protein: CASSSPGQVSGANVLTF. The chain recombines TRBV19 with TRBJ2-6, with 8 bases identical to TRBD1. Germline V gives CDR1 LNHDA, CDR2 SQIVND (reference sequence). With V trimmed by 5 bases and J by 0 bases, 6 bases remained unmatched. This CDR3 has 17 amino acids.